The rows below give T cell receptor beta chains drawn from one sample of a study of control samples from healthy donors and cancer patients. Measured with immunoSEQ multiplex PCR; TCRdb has only the in-frame clones, and not every one. The sample holds 100,000 to 150,000 clones, around 92% seen once. The specimen was PBMCs. The receptors come from a man between 50 and 59 years old with head and neck cancer. Each CDR3 is given with its conserved first and last residue. D genes are given only for firm matches. Rows give clone size only sometimes, using once, few, many, or a class for an expanded clone.

TRBV7-9	NA	TRBJ2-1	once	TGTGCCAGCAGCCCCAGGGGAGGGCACTCCTACAATGAGCAGTTCTTC	CASSPRGGHSYNEQFF
TRBV19	NA	TRBJ2-7	few	TGTGCCAGTAGTCGGGACGGGTCCTACGAGCAGTACTTC	CASSRDGSYEQYF
TRBV11-3	TRBD1	TRBJ2-1	NA	TGTGCCAGCAGCGTAGGGGACAGGGGCTTCAAAAGCTCCTACAATGAGCAGTTCTTC	CASSVGDRGFKSSYNEQFF
TRBV5-1	TRBD1	TRBJ2-5	once	TGCGCCAGCAGCCAGGGGGCTGGGGAGACCCAGTACTTC	CASSQGAGETQYF
TRBV27	NA	TRBJ1-6	NA	TGTGCCAGCTCCGAGGGCTCCTGGGATAATTCACCCCTCCACTTT	CASSEGSWDNSPLHF
TRBV10-3	NA	TRBJ2-2	NA	TGTGCCATCAGTGAGGGATGGGGGGCCGGGGAGCTGTTTTTT	CAISEGWGAGELFF
TRBV9	TRBD2	TRBJ2-2	once	TGTGCCAGCAGCCCATGGACTAGCGGGAGCACCGGGGAGCTGTTTTTT	CASSPWTSGSTGELFF
TRBV11-3	NA	TRBJ2-7	NA	TGTGCCAGCAGCTCGGGCGGGCCCTCCTACGAGCAGTACTTC	CASSSGGPSYEQYF
TRBV11-2	TRBD2	TRBJ2-7	once	TGTGCCAGCAGCCTCGGACTAGCGGGAGTAATTTACGAGCAGTACTTC	CASSLGLAGVIYEQYF
TRBV12-3/TRBV12-4	NA	TRBJ2-3	NA	TGTGCCAGCAGTCTGAGGGGAGATACGCAGTATTTT	CASSLRGDTQYF
TRBV7-9	TRBD1	TRBJ1-2	few	TGTGCCAGCAGCCCTACCCCGACAGGGGAACATGGCTACACCTTC	CASSPTPTGEHGYTF
TRBV7-3	NA	TRBJ2-2	few	TGTGCCAGCAGCTTAAATGGGAACACCGGGGAGCTGTTTTTT	CASSLNGNTGELFF
TRBV10-1	TRBD1	TRBJ1-1	once	TGCGCCAGCAGTGAGTCGACCCTCGGACAGGATGGAACTTTCTTT	CASSESTLGQDGTFF
TRBV19	NA	TRBJ2-6	NA	TGTGCCAGTAGTATCGCAGCGGTCACCTCTTCTGGGGCCAACGTCCTGACTTTC	CASSIAAVTSSGANVLTF
TRBV5-1	NA	TRBJ2-1	NA	TGCGCCAGCAGCGTACAGGCGGCTGGGTACAATGAGCAGTTCTTC	CASSVQAAGYNEQFF
TRBV5-4	NA	TRBJ1-5	NA	TGTGCCAGCAGCTTTATACCGAAAGAAAAGGGAAATCAGCCCCAGCATTTT	CASSFIPKEKGNQPQHF
TRBV2	NA	TRBJ1-4	NA	TGTGCCAGCAGCACAGGGTATGAAAAACTGTTTTTT	CASSTGYEKLFF
TRBV6-4	TRBD2	TRBJ2-3	NA	TGTGCCAGCACTCCCCGGGCTAGCGGTAGCACAGATACGCAGTATTTT	CASTPRASGSTDTQYF
TRBV7-8	TRBD2	TRBJ2-7	NA	TGTGCCAGCAGCTCCGGACTAGCGGGGGGCCTCTACGAGCAGTACTTC	CASSSGLAGGLYEQYF
TRBV14	NA	TRBJ1-3	NA	TGTGCCAGCAGCCAAGAGGACAGCTCTGGAAACACCATATATTTT	CASSQEDSSGNTIYF
TRBV6-1	NA	TRBJ1-1	NA	TGTGCCAGCAGTGAATATGGGTTGGGGAACACTGAAGCTTTCTTT	CASSEYGLGNTEAFF
TRBV24-1	TRBD2	TRBJ2-1	NA	TGTGCCACCAGTGATTCTCGGACTAGCGGGGACGAGCAGTTCTTC	CATSDSRTSGDEQFF
TRBV3-1/TRBV3-2	TRBD2	TRBJ2-4	NA	TGTGCCAGCAGCCAAGGGGCGGGAGGGTCGATTGTCAAAAACATTCAGTACTTC	CASSQGAGGSIVKNIQYF
TRBV6-4	NA	TRBJ2-3	NA	TGTGCCAGCATACGACTCGCCCGGGACCCAGGCTCAGATACGCAGTATTTT	CASIRLARDPGSDTQYF
TRBV5-1	NA	TRBJ2-6	NA	TGCGCCAGCAGAGATGAATCTGGGGCCAACGTCCTGACTTTC	CASRDESGANVLTF
TRBV28	NA	TRBJ1-5	NA	TGTGCCAGCAGTTTTAGAGGGCGTCAGCCCCAGCATTTT	CASSFRGRQPQHF
TRBV5-1	NA	TRBJ1-1	NA	TGCGCCAGCAGCTTACGGGTTCCGAACACTGAAGCTTTCTTT	CASSLRVPNTEAFF
TRBV9	TRBD2	TRBJ2-2	NA	TGTGCCAGCAGCGTAAGTGGGGGACTAGCGATTGAGACCGGGGAGCTGTTTTTT	CASSVSGGLAIETGELFF
TRBV7-9	TRBD2	TRBJ2-3	NA	TGTGCCAGCAGCCTCGGGGGGAGGGACACAGATACGCAGTATTTT	CASSLGGRDTDTQYF
TRBV15	NA	TRBJ1-6	NA	TGTGCCACCAGCAGGAAGAGGACGGTGAGCTCCTATAATTCACCCCTCCACTTT	CATSRKRTVSSYNSPLHF
TRBV27	NA	TRBJ1-2	NA	TGTGCCAGCAGTTTAACCCCTAACTATGGCTACACCTTC	CASSLTPNYGYTF
TRBV5-1	NA	TRBJ2-5	NA	TGCGCCAGCAGCAACCAGCCAGGGGCCTGGGAGACCCAGTACTTC	CASSNQPGAWETQYF
TRBV11-3	NA	TRBJ2-1	NA	TGTGCCAGCAGCTTATCGAGGGATGCTGGCTACAATGAGCAGTTCTTC	CASSLSRDAGYNEQFF
TRBV3-1/TRBV3-2	NA	TRBJ1-2	NA	TGTGCCAGCAGCCCCGATGTAACCCGGGACAAAGGCTACACCTTC	CASSPDVTRDKGYTF
TRBV5-5	TRBD1	TRBJ2-5	NA	TGTGCCAGCAGCCCCGGGAGGAGGACAGGGGTGGAGACCCAGTACTTC	CASSPGRRTGVETQYF
TRBV12-5	NA	TRBJ1-1	NA	TGTGCTAGCGCGGTGAACACTGAAGCTTTCTTT	CASAVNTEAFF
TRBV28	TRBD2	TRBJ2-7	NA	TGTGCCAGCAGTTCACGACTAGCGGATTTCTACGAGCAGTACTTC	CASSSRLADFYEQYF
TRBV28	TRBD1	TRBJ2-1	NA	TGTGCCAGCAGATCCGGGACAGGGTCATTCAGCTACAATGAGCAGTTCTTC	CASRSGTGSFSYNEQFF
TRBV9	TRBD2	TRBJ2-1	NA	TGTGCCAGCAGAGCCGGGACTAGCAGAAATGAGCAGTTCTTC	CASRAGTSRNEQFF
TRBV5-1	TRBD2	TRBJ2-1	NA	TGCGCCAGCAGCTTGGGTAGCGGGACCTACAATGAGCAGTTCTTC	CASSLGSGTYNEQFF
TRBV2	NA	TRBJ2-1	many	TGTGCCAGCACCTTAGCGGTGTCCTACAATGAGCAGTTCTTC	CASTLAVSYNEQFF
TRBV7-2	TRBD2	TRBJ2-7	NA	TGTGCCAGCAGCTTACTAGCGGGAGGCGAGCAGTACTTC	CASSLLAGGEQYF
TRBV29-1	TRBD1	TRBJ2-2	NA	TGCAGCGTTGGCCAGGGGGCTGTGAACACCGGGGAGCTGTTTTTT	CSVGQGAVNTGELFF
TRBV19	NA	TRBJ1-1	NA	TGTGCCAGTCAGAGAGGGAGCACTGAAGCTTTCTTT	CASQRGSTEAFF
TRBV6-2/TRBV6-3	NA	TRBJ2-7	NA	TGTGCCAGCAGTTCCGTTGGGTCCCTCAAGCAGTACTTC	CASSSVGSLKQYF
TRBV27	NA	TRBJ1-1	NA	TGTGCCAGCAGTAAACAGGATTCGAACACTGAAGCTTTCTTT	CASSKQDSNTEAFF
TRBV28	TRBD2	TRBJ2-2	NA	TGTGCCAGCAGTCCCTCGACTAGCGGGGTTACCGGGGAGCTGTTTTTT	CASSPSTSGVTGELFF
TRBV7-3	NA	TRBJ1-2	NA	TGTGCCAGCAGCCGCCAGGGTGTACAAGGCTACACCTTC	CASSRQGVQGYTF
TRBV7-8	NA	TRBJ1-6	NA	TGTGCCAGCAGCCAACGGGGAGGGACGAATTCACCCCTCCACTTT	CASSQRGGTNSPLHF
TRBV30	NA	TRBJ2-7	NA	TGTGCCTGGAGCCGGCCGGGACCTACTCAAGGCGAGCAGTACTTC	CAWSRPGPTQGEQYF
TRBV5-6	TRBD1	TRBJ2-2	NA	TGTGCCAGCAGTACCCAGGGGGCATACACCGGGGAGCTGTTTTTT	CASSTQGAYTGELFF